These 26 T cell receptor beta chains share one sample of origin, sequenced in a study of blood T cell repertoires in COVID-19. Measured with immunoSEQ multiplex PCR; TCRdb has only the in-frame clones, and not every one. The sample carries approximately 300,000 clones, around 87% recorded once. The sample taken for sequencing was peripheral blood. The receptors stem from a man between 18 and 29 years old with active or convalescent COVID-19.

The CDR3 sequence: CASINLPLAGGSNTEAFF. CDR3 DNA sequence: TGCGCCAGCATTAACCTCCCCCTGGCAGGGGGTTCGAACACTGAAGCTTTCTTT. The V call is TRBV23-1, the J call TRBJ1-1; 7 nucleotides agree with TRBD1. TRBV23-1 counts as an open reading frame of uncertain function. With 7 bases clipped from V and 1 base from J, the junction kept 18 bases outside the gene matches. The CDR3 is 18 amino acids.

The chain joins TRBV11-2 to TRBJ1-2, with a possible D match to TRBD1 (5 bases). Trimming shortened V by 5 bases and J by 3 bases, and 10 bases separated the two germline ends. Germline V lookup: CDR1 SGHAT, CDR2 FQNNGV. The CDR3 loop spans 13 amino acids. DNA of the CDR3: TGTGCCAGCAGCCCCCGACAGTACTATGGCTACACCTTC. Translated, it gives CASSPRQYYGYTF.

The J gene is TRBJ2-2, the V gene TRBV4-1; D is unresolved. Germline values: CDR1 MGHRA, CDR2 YSYEKL. Trimming removed 3 bases from V and 9 bases from J, with 11 bases in between. The CDR3 runs to 13 residues. CDR3 bases: TGCGCCAGCAGCCACGCCAGTATCAGGGAGCTGTTTTTT. It specifies CASSHASIRELFF.

The J gene is TRBJ2-3, the V gene TRBV27, with 13 bases lining up with TRBD2. After removal of 8 bases from V and 6 bases from J, the junction contained 5 bases not matched to a gene. The germline V gene encodes CDR1 MNHEY and CDR2 SMNVEV (reference sequence). The CDR3 is 14 amino acids. CDR3 DNA: TGTGCCAGCCGCGGACTAGCGGGAGACGATACGCAGTATTTT. The encoded protein is CASRGLAGDDTQYF.

The chain couples TRBV4-1 to TRBJ2-7; the match to TRBD2 covers 12 bases. With 0 bases clipped from V and 9 bases from J, the junction kept 15 bases outside the gene matches. This CDR3 is built from 18 residues. Germline V gene sequence: CDR1 MGHRA, CDR2 YSYEKL. Here the CDR3 reads CASSQDPSGRALYFTQYF. The CDR3 DNA follows: TGCGCCAGCAGCCAAGATCCTAGCGGGAGGGCCCTTTATTTTACGCAGTACTTC.

The sample holds a few counts of this clone. The chain combines TRBV6-6 with TRBJ2-1, with a tentative D call TRBD2 (6 bases). Germline-derived CDR1 and CDR2 are MNHNY and SVGAGI (reference sequence). CDR3 length equals 14 residues. The V end lost 5 bases, the J end lost 4 bases, and 12 bases lay between the germline ends. Here the CDR3 DNA reads TGTGCCAGCAGTACCGGGACTTATTACAATGAGCAGTTCTTC. It codes for CASSTGTYYNEQFF.

The chain carries TRBV5-5 and TRBJ1-4; 7 bases agree with TRBD1. Germline trimming cut 2 bases from V and 11 bases from J; bases unmatched to any gene: 9. CDR3 size: 14 residues. CDR1 is SGHKS and CDR2 is YYEKEE in the germline V gene (reference sequence). For the CDR3, the DNA is TGTGCCAGCAGCTTCACCGGGACAGAGGGGAAACTGTTTTTT. Its protein is CASSFTGTEGKLFF.

This clone has only a few counts. The chain is built from TRBV28 and TRBJ1-5, with 9 nucleotides matching TRBD1. CDR3 size: 15 residues. The germline V gene has CDR1 MDHEN and CDR2 SYDVKM. Germline trimming cut 7 bases from V and 4 bases from J; bases unmatched to any gene: 8. The CDR3 region is CASTPGDRVNQPQHF. CDR3 coding DNA: TGTGCCAGCACCCCCGGGGACAGGGTAAATCAGCCCCAGCATTTT.

This clone was observed once. The chain recombines TRBV10-3 with TRBJ2-5, with 12 bases identical to TRBD2. Germline values: CDR1 ENHRY, CDR2 SYGVKD. CDR3 length: 15 amino acids. The V segment lost 6 bases and the J segment 2 bases; nucleotides outside the gene matches: 4. The CDR3 spells CAISATSGGQETQYF. CDR3 bases: TGTGCCATCAGCGCGACTAGCGGGGGTCAAGAGACCCAGTACTTC.

The V and J genes are TRBV6-5 and TRBJ1-1; the D gene is possibly TRBD1 (6 bases). The CDR3 length is 12 residues. CDR1 is MNHEY, CDR2 SVGAGI, per germline. V was trimmed by 10 bases and J by 3 bases, leaving 12 bases between them. For the CDR3, the DNA is TGTGCCATCAAAGACAGGCACACTGAAGCTTTCTTT. It yields the protein CAIKDRHTEAFF.

The rearrangement joins TRBV7-9 to TRBJ2-3; 11 bases agree with TRBD2. V lost 5 bases to trimming and J lost 2 bases; unmatched junction nucleotides: 9. This CDR3 region has 17 residues. Germline loops: CDR1 SEHNR, CDR2 FQNEAQ (reference sequence). The CDR3 coding sequence is TGTGCCAGCAGCACACCCACTAGCGGGAGATACACAGATACGCAGTATTTT. Protein product: CASSTPTSGRYTDTQYF.

The rearrangement links TRBV7-2 to TRBJ2-7; possibly TRBD2 for D (6 bases). Trimming cost V 1 base and J 0 bases, with 13 bases left between them. CDR1 is SGHTA, CDR2 FQGNSA, per germline. The CDR3 runs to 16 residues. CDR3 coding DNA: TGTGCCAGCAGCTTAGTAAGTAGCGGAGTCTCCTACGAGCAGTACTTC. Translating it yields CASSLVSSGVSYEQYF.

This clone was recorded only once. V and J are TRBV7-2 and TRBJ1-2; D is unclear. Germline-derived CDR1 and CDR2 are SGHTA and FQGNSA. CDR3 length: 16 residues. With 4 bases removed from V and 0 bases from J, the gap between germline ends came to 15 bases. CDR3: CASSSSSGAPNYGYTF. The CDR3 DNA reads TGTGCCAGCAGCTCGAGCTCTGGAGCTCCTAACTATGGCTACACCTTC.

The rearrangement uses TRBV6-5 and TRBJ2-7; 11 bases line up with TRBD2. Germline trimming cut 2 bases from V and 7 bases from J; bases unmatched to any gene: 7. The germline CDR1 and CDR2 sequences are MNHEY and SVGAGI. The CDR3 length is 15 residues. The CDR3 DNA is TGTGCCAGCAGTTACAGTCTAGCGGGGGGCAATGAGCAGTACTTC. The encoded protein is CASSYSLAGGNEQYF.

The CDR3 loop reads CASSIGGFYEQYF. For the CDR3, the DNA is TGTGCCAGTAGTATAGGAGGGTTCTACGAGCAGTACTTC. J is TRBJ2-7 and V is TRBV19; D possibly corresponds to TRBD2 (5 bases). Germline V gene lookup returns CDR1 LNHDA and CDR2 SQIVND (reference sequence). Between the trimmed V and J ends, which lost 1 base and 3 bases, there was a span of 7 bases. The CDR3 runs to 13 residues.

The V call is TRBV5-1, the J call TRBJ2-5; maybe TRBD1 (6 bases). The CDR3 runs to 17 residues. From germline, CDR1 is SGHRS and CDR2 YFSETQ. The ends were cut back, 0 bases at V and 0 bases at J, with 15 bases in the middle. The CDR3 spells CASSLDPTGPYQETQYF. The CDR3 bases are TGCGCCAGCAGCTTGGATCCAACAGGGCCCTACCAAGAGACCCAGTACTTC.

The chain combines TRBV7-2 with TRBJ2-7, with 9 positions matching TRBD1. The CDR3 has 14 amino acids. Looked up from germline, CDR1 is SGHTA and CDR2 is FQGNSA. Trimming removed 2 bases from V and 3 bases from J; junction bases left unmatched: 2. The CDR3 protein is CASSLTGQGYEQYF. The CDR3 DNA follows: TGTGCCAGCAGCTTAACGGGACAGGGCTACGAGCAGTACTTC.

On this clone: Other DNA sequences within the sample encode an identical CDR3. This rearrangement joins TRBV6-5 to TRBJ2-1; a possible D gene is TRBD1 (7 bases). Germline V lookup: CDR1 MNHEY, CDR2 SVGAGI. The CDR3 spans 14 residues. V was trimmed by 7 bases and J by 1 base, leaving 11 bases between them. The CDR3 DNA is TGTGCCAGCACCTCAGGGGGGTCCTACAATGAGCAGTTCTTC. Protein product: CASTSGGSYNEQFF.

To note about this clone: The junction departs from germline at one end; a sequencing error may be responsible. The chain carries TRBV6-5 and TRBJ2-1; 8 positions agree with TRBD2. There are 12 residues in the CDR3. Germline values: CDR1 MNHEY, CDR2 SVGAGI. Here the CDR3 reads CLSGGGYNEQFF. In nucleotides, the CDR3 is TGCCTATCCGGGGGGGGTTACAATGAGCAGTTCTTC.

The genes are TRBV7-9 and TRBJ2-3; 8 nucleotides agree with TRBD1. The CDR3 consists of 15 residues. V trimming: 6 bases; J trimming: 3 bases; junction bases outside the gene matches: 8. Germline-derived CDR1 and CDR2 are SEHNR and FQNEAQ (reference sequence). CDR3 sequence: CASSPNQGATDTQYF. As DNA, the CDR3 is TGTGCCAGCAGTCCCAACCAGGGGGCGACAGATACGCAGTATTTT.

This chain joins TRBV2 and TRBJ2-6; tentatively, D is TRBD1 (6 bases). V lost 4 bases, J lost 0 bases, and 13 bases lay in between. CDR3 length equals 17 residues. Germline loops: CDR1 SNHLY, CDR2 FYNNEI. CDR3 nucleotides: TGTGCCAGCAGTGCGAGGGGGTGGGGCTCTGGGGCCAACGTCCTGACTTTC. Protein: CASSARGWGSGANVLTF.

The chain is built from TRBV7-9 and TRBJ2-1, with D possibly TRBD2 on 5 matching bases. CDR1 is SEHNR, CDR2 FQNEAQ, per germline (reference sequence). V was cut by 3 bases and J by 6 bases, with 12 bases left in between. The CDR3 extends over 14 amino acids. The DNA of the CDR3 is TGTGCCAGCAGCTTCCGGGATTGGAGCAATGAGCAGTTCTTC. Translated, it gives CASSFRDWSNEQFF.

The rearrangement joins TRBV10-1 to TRBJ2-7; tentatively, D is TRBD2 (7 bases). V lost 5 bases to trimming and J lost 5 bases, with 13 bases between them. Germline V gene lookup returns CDR1 WNHNN and CDR2 SYGVQD (reference sequence). The CDR3 has 13 amino acids. Written as DNA, the CDR3 is TGCGCCAGCAGTTCGGGGGGCTGGGACGAGCAGTACTTC. Amino acid sequence: CASSSGGWDEQYF.

The table lists this clone with a count of one. The V call is TRBV25-1, the J call TRBJ2-7, with D possibly TRBD1 on 5 matching bases. Trimming shortened V by 1 base and J by 7 bases, and 23 bases separated the two germline ends. This CDR3 has 17 residues. Germline CDR1 and CDR2: MGHDK and SYGVNS. CDR3 DNA sequence: TGTGCCAGCAGTGAATTTAGGGGCCGCGGAGCGTTTGAGGAGCAGTACTTC. Translating gives CASSEFRGRGAFEEQYF.

The gene calls are TRBV4-1 and TRBJ1-4, with D possibly matching TRBD1 (5 bases). Trimming shortened V by 4 bases and J by 6 bases, and 18 bases separated the two germline ends. Germline CDR1 is MGHRA and CDR2 is YSYEKL. The CDR3 has 16 amino acids. CDR3 loop: CASSRGWGGRDEKLFF. DNA for the CDR3: TGCGCCAGCAGCCGCGGATGGGGGGGACGAGATGAAAAACTGTTTTTT.

The V call is TRBV6-5, the J call TRBJ2-7; D remains ambiguous. Germline lookup yields CDR1 MNHEY and CDR2 SVGAGI. The CDR3 consists of 14 residues. V was clipped by 4 bases and J by 3 bases, with 13 bases between them. CDR3 coding DNA: TGTGCCAGCAGTTTCGAGCGACCTTACTACGAGCAGTACTTC. It is translated as CASSFERPYYEQYF.